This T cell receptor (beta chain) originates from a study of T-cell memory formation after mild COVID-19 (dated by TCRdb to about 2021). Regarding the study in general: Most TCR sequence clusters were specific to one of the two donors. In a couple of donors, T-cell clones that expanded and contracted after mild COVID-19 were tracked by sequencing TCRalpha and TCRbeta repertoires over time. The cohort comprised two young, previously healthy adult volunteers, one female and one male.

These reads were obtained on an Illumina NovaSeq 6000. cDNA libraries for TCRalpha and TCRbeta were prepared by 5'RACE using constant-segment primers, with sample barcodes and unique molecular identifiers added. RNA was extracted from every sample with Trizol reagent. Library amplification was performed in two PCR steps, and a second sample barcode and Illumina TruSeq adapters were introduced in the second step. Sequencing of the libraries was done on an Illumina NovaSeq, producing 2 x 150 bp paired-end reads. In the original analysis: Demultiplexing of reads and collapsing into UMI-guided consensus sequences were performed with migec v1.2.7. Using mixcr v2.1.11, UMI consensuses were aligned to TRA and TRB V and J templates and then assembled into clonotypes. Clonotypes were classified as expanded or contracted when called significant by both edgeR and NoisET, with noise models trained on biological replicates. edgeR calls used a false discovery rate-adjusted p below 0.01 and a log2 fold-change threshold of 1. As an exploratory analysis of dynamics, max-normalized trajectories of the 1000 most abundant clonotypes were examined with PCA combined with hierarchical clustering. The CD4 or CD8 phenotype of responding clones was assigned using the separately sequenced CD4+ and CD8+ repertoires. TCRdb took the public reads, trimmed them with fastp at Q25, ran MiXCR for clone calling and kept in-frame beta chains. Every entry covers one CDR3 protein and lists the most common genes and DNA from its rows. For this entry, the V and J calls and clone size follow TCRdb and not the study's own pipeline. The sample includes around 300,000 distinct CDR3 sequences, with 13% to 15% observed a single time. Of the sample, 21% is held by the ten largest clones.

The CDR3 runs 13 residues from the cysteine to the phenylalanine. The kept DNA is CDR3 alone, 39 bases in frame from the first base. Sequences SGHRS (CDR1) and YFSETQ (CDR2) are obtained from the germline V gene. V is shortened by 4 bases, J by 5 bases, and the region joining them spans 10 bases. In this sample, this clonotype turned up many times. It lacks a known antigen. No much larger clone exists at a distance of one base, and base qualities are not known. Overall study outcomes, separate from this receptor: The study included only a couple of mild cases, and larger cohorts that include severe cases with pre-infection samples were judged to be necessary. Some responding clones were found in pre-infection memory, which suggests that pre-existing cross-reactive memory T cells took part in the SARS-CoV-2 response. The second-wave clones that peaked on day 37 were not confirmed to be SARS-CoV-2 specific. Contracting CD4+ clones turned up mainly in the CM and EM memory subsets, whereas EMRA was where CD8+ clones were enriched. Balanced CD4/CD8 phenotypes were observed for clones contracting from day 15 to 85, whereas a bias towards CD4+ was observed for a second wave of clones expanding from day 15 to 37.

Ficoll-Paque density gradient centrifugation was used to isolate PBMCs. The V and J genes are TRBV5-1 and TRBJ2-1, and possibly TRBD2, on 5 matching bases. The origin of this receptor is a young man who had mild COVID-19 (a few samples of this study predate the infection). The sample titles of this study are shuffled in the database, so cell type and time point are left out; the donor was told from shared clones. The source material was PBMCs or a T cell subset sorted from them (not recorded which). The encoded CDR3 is CASSSGRNNEQFF. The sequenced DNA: TGCGCCAGCAGCAGCGGACGCAACAATGAGCAGTTCTTC.